This T cell receptor beta chain stems from a study of OX40 agonist ivuxolimab in advanced cancers. About the study: Patients were infused with ivuxolimab every 2 weeks at 0.01 to 10 mg/kg. Findings and limits, study-wide: The 0.1-3.0 mg/kg partial responders had among the lowest clonal expansion. Both CD4+ and CD8+ T cell populations in blood had undergone clonal expansion by week 6 at 0.1 to 3.0 mg/kg.

Germline CDR1 and CDR2: SNHLY and FYNNEI. The CDR3 has 14 residues. The ends lost 6 bases at V and 2 bases at J; junction bases unmatched: 3. Blood was sampled at baseline, cycle 4 day 1, and cycle 7 day 1. Data came from immunoSEQ multiplex PCR; TCRdb stores just in-frame clones and leaves some out. The sample lists approximately 47,000 clones, 88% occurring once. In regard to this clone: Its antigen remains unknown.

The TCR originated in an adult with an advanced solid tumor such as melanoma, head and neck, liver or kidney cancer. The chain combines TRBV2 with TRBJ1-4, with TRBD1 identical over 7 bases. The sequenced sample was CD4+ or CD8+ T cells sorted from blood, obtained in a trial of the OX40 agonist ivuxolimab. CDR3 DNA: TGTGCCAGCAGGCCGACAGGGACTAATGAAAAACTGTTTTTT. This translates into CASRPTGTNEKLFF.